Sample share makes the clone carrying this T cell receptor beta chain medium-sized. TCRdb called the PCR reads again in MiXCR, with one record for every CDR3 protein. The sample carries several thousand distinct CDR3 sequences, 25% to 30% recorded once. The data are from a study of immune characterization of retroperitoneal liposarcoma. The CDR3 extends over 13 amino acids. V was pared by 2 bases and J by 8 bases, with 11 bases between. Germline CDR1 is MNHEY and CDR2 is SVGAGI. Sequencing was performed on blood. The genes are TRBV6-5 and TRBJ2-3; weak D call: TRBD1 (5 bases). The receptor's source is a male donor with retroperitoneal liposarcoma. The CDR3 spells CASSYQGAITQYF. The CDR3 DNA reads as TGTGCCAGCAGTTACCAGGGTGCGATTACGCAGTATTTT.